This TCR beta chain was sequenced for a study of blood T cell repertoires in COVID-19. Whole-study context: PBMCs, B-cell-depleted T cells, or T cells were the source of the cDNA or gDNA that made up the material.

Method: immunoSEQ multiplex PCR; TCRdb's copy keeps in-frame clones and lacks some. The repertoire holds approximately 500,000 clones, with 75% to 90% as singletons. The CDR3 length is 17 residues. Germline lookup yields CDR1 MNHEY and CDR2 SMNVEV (reference sequence). V gave up 0 bases and J gave up 0 bases; unmatched junction bases: 5. This TCR was sampled from a man between 18 and 35 years old with COVID-19, enrolled during active disease. The genes are TRBV27 and TRBJ2-1; TRBD2 matches at 7 bases. The sample consisted of peripheral blood. CDR3 nucleotides: TGTGCCAGCAGTTTATCGAGCGGGGACTCCTCCTACAATGAGCAGTTCTTC. This codes for CASSLSSGDSSYNEQFF.